The rows below give T cell receptor beta chains drawn from one sample of a study of T cell clones after liver transplantation. The repertoire was sequenced with immunoSEQ multiplex PCR; TCRdb's copy has only in-frame clones and lacks some. The data hold 75,000 to 95,000 clones, with under 90% observed a single time. The specimen comprised CD4+ T cells from blood, sampled around 50 months after liver transplant. The receptor set was obtained from a human patient who received a liver transplant. Some T cells may be provided by the graft donor. Each CDR3 is given with its conserved first and last residue. Fields, in order: V gene, clone size, J gene, D gene, CDR3 DNA, CDR3 protein. The D gene is left open where the match is weak. Only some rows state a clone size, as once, few, many or a class for expanded clones.

v_gene: TRBV19
abundance: NA
j_gene: TRBJ1-5
d_gene: NA
CDR3nt: TGTGCCAGTAGTAAAGGGCGTAGTGGCAATCAGCCCCAGCATTTT
CDR3aa: CASSKGRSGNQPQHF

v_gene: TRBV5-4
abundance: NA
j_gene: TRBJ2-6
d_gene: NA
CDR3nt: TGTGCCAGCAGCTTGGATTGGGGAGGGGCCAACGTCCTGACTTTC
CDR3aa: CASSLDWGGANVLTF

v_gene: TRBV13
abundance: once
j_gene: TRBJ1-3
d_gene: NA
CDR3nt: TGTGCCAGCAGCTTCAAGGCTGGAAACACCATATATTTT
CDR3aa: CASSFKAGNTIYF

v_gene: TRBV29-1
abundance: NA
j_gene: TRBJ1-1
d_gene: NA
CDR3nt: TGCAGCGTTGGGCTTACGGGGGACACTGAAGCTTTCTTT
CDR3aa: CSVGLTGDTEAFF

v_gene: TRBV13
abundance: NA
j_gene: TRBJ2-1
d_gene: TRBD1
CDR3nt: TGTGCCAGCCAGGGACAGGACGGGACCCGTGAGCAGTTCTTC
CDR3aa: CASQGQDGTREQFF

v_gene: TRBV29-1
abundance: few
j_gene: TRBJ2-1
d_gene: TRBD2
CDR3nt: TGCAGCGTTGAAGGGTCTAGCGGGGGTTACAATGAGCAGTTCTTC
CDR3aa: CSVEGSSGGYNEQFF

v_gene: TRBV6-1
abundance: NA
j_gene: TRBJ1-1
d_gene: NA
CDR3nt: TGTGCCAGTAAAGCTCAAGGACAGAAGAACACTGAAGCTTTCTTT
CDR3aa: CASKAQGQKNTEAFF

v_gene: TRBV18
abundance: NA
j_gene: TRBJ1-3
d_gene: NA
CDR3nt: TGTGCCAGCTCAGAACAGGGAACTGGAAACACCATATATTTT
CDR3aa: CASSEQGTGNTIYF

v_gene: TRBV10-3
abundance: NA
j_gene: TRBJ2-5
d_gene: NA
CDR3nt: TGTGCCATCAGTGAGAACGCGCAAGAGACCCAGTACTTC
CDR3aa: CAISENAQETQYF

v_gene: TRBV6-1
abundance: NA
j_gene: TRBJ2-7
d_gene: NA
CDR3nt: TGTGCCAGCAGTGAGCAGGGACAATTCTACGAGCAGTACTTC
CDR3aa: CASSEQGQFYEQYF

v_gene: TRBV27
abundance: NA
j_gene: TRBJ2-3
d_gene: TRBD2
CDR3nt: TGTGCCAGCAGTTTATCGATTCTATCTAGCGGACGATTCACAGATACGCAGTATTTT
CDR3aa: CASSLSILSSGRFTDTQYF

v_gene: TRBV5-6
abundance: NA
j_gene: TRBJ2-6
d_gene: NA
CDR3nt: TGTGCCAGCAGCTTAGTCGGGACACCTCTCTCTGGGGCCAACGTCCTGACTTTC
CDR3aa: CASSLVGTPLSGANVLTF

v_gene: TRBV27
abundance: NA
j_gene: TRBJ1-1
d_gene: NA
CDR3nt: TGTGCCAGTCGGGGTTTCGCTGAAGCTTTCTTT
CDR3aa: CASRGFAEAFF

v_gene: TRBV10-3
abundance: once
j_gene: TRBJ1-1
d_gene: NA
CDR3nt: TGTGCCATCAGTGAGTCGAAGGGCGGGCCGAAGGACACTGAAGCTTTCTTT
CDR3aa: CAISESKGGPKDTEAFF

v_gene: TRBV19
abundance: NA
j_gene: TRBJ2-1
d_gene: NA
CDR3nt: TGTGCCAGTAGCTTACAGTACAATGAGCAGTTCTTC
CDR3aa: CASSLQYNEQFF

v_gene: TRBV2
abundance: once
j_gene: TRBJ2-5
d_gene: NA
CDR3nt: TGTGCCAGCATCCCGTGGCCAGCCGAGGGGGAGACCCAGTACTTC
CDR3aa: CASIPWPAEGETQYF

v_gene: TRBV7-2
abundance: once
j_gene: TRBJ1-5
d_gene: NA
CDR3nt: TGTGCCAGCAGTTTGGATTCTGGGACAAGTGATCAGCCCCAGCATTTT
CDR3aa: CASSLDSGTSDQPQHF

v_gene: TRBV19
abundance: NA
j_gene: TRBJ2-7
d_gene: NA
CDR3nt: TGTGCCAGTCAGAGGATCGGGGCGAGCCGTTTGTACTTC
CDR3aa: CASQRIGASRLYF

v_gene: TRBV6-5
abundance: NA
j_gene: TRBJ2-1
d_gene: NA
CDR3nt: TGTGCCAGCAGTGACAAGGGAGGATTCAGGGAGCAGTTCTTC
CDR3aa: CASSDKGGFREQFF

v_gene: TRBV5-1
abundance: NA
j_gene: TRBJ2-3
d_gene: TRBD2
CDR3nt: TGCGCCAGCAGCCCCGGGACTAGCGGGAAAGTAGATACGCAGTATTTT
CDR3aa: CASSPGTSGKVDTQYF

v_gene: TRBV6-5
abundance: NA
j_gene: TRBJ2-2
d_gene: TRBD2
CDR3nt: TGTGCCAGCAGCTACAGCGGGGGGGCCGGAGGGGAGCTGTTTTTT
CDR3aa: CASSYSGGAGGELFF

v_gene: TRBV10-3
abundance: NA
j_gene: TRBJ2-1
d_gene: TRBD2
CDR3nt: TGTGCCATCAGCACTAGCGGGGGGGCCTTATCTAATGAGCAGTTCTTC
CDR3aa: CAISTSGGALSNEQFF

v_gene: TRBV4-2
abundance: NA
j_gene: TRBJ2-1
d_gene: NA
CDR3nt: TGTGCCAGCAGCCAAGGTTACTCCTGGACAGCGTTAGACAATGAGCAGTTCTTC
CDR3aa: CASSQGYSWTALDNEQFF

v_gene: TRBV30
abundance: NA
j_gene: TRBJ2-3
d_gene: NA
CDR3nt: TGTGCCTGGAGCCTTAGAGTCTATTCGCAGTATTTT
CDR3aa: CAWSLRVYSQYF

v_gene: TRBV14
abundance: NA
j_gene: TRBJ2-2
d_gene: NA
CDR3nt: TGTGCCAGCAGCCAAGAAGAGGCGCTGAACACCGGGGAGCTGTTTTTT
CDR3aa: CASSQEEALNTGELFF

v_gene: TRBV5-4
abundance: NA
j_gene: TRBJ1-1
d_gene: NA
CDR3nt: TGTGCCAGCAGCCCGAGGGGAATGAACACTGAAGCTTTCTTT
CDR3aa: CASSPRGMNTEAFF

v_gene: TRBV6-5
abundance: NA
j_gene: TRBJ2-5
d_gene: NA
CDR3nt: TGTGCCAGCAGTTCCCCGAGGGCATACCAAGAGACCCAGTACTTC
CDR3aa: CASSSPRAYQETQYF

v_gene: TRBV5-6
abundance: few
j_gene: TRBJ2-2
d_gene: NA
CDR3nt: TGTGCCAGCAGCTTAATCTCCGGGGAGCTGTTTTTT
CDR3aa: CASSLISGELFF

v_gene: TRBV2
abundance: NA
j_gene: TRBJ1-5
d_gene: NA
CDR3nt: TGTGCCAGCAGTGAACAGGGGTTGGACGAGCCCCAGCATTTT
CDR3aa: CASSEQGLDEPQHF

v_gene: TRBV19
abundance: NA
j_gene: TRBJ1-3
d_gene: NA
CDR3nt: TGTGCCAGTAGTCCCCCGCCCACTGCTGGAAACACCATATATTTT
CDR3aa: CASSPPPTAGNTIYF

v_gene: TRBV12-5
abundance: NA
j_gene: TRBJ2-2
d_gene: TRBD1
CDR3nt: TGTGCTAGTGGTGAACCGACAGGGCGTGGCACCGGGGAGCTGTTTTTT
CDR3aa: CASGEPTGRGTGELFF

v_gene: TRBV6-1
abundance: NA
j_gene: TRBJ2-1
d_gene: TRBD2
CDR3nt: TGTGCCAGCAGTGAACGAGCGGGGGGGCTTGATGAGCAGTTCTTC
CDR3aa: CASSERAGGLDEQFF

v_gene: TRBV6-1
abundance: NA
j_gene: TRBJ1-2
d_gene: NA
CDR3nt: TGTGCCAGCAGTGTGTCAGGGGTGGGAGGCTACACCTTC
CDR3aa: CASSVSGVGGYTF

v_gene: TRBV4-2
abundance: NA
j_gene: TRBJ1-4
d_gene: TRBD1
CDR3nt: TGTGCCAGCAGCTGGAGACAGGGTTCTAATGAAAAACTGTTTTTT
CDR3aa: CASSWRQGSNEKLFF

v_gene: TRBV13
abundance: NA
j_gene: TRBJ2-7
d_gene: TRBD1
CDR3nt: TGTGCCAGCAGCTTCAGGACAGGGACCTACGAGCAGTACTTC
CDR3aa: CASSFRTGTYEQYF

v_gene: TRBV4-3
abundance: NA
j_gene: TRBJ1-4
d_gene: NA
CDR3nt: TGCGCCAGCAGCCAAGGGGGGGGAGCAACTAATGAAAAACTGTTTTTT
CDR3aa: CASSQGGGATNEKLFF

v_gene: TRBV19
abundance: NA
j_gene: TRBJ1-5
d_gene: NA
CDR3nt: TGTGCCAGTAGTATAGATCGGGATCAGCCCCAGCATTTT
CDR3aa: CASSIDRDQPQHF

v_gene: TRBV5-1
abundance: once
j_gene: TRBJ1-4
d_gene: TRBD1
CDR3nt: TGCGCCAGCAGCCCCGGACAGGGGGTGAACGGAAAACTGTTTTTT
CDR3aa: CASSPGQGVNGKLFF

v_gene: TRBV27
abundance: NA
j_gene: TRBJ2-7
d_gene: NA
CDR3nt: TGTGCCAGCAGTAACGGTCCGGGACTGGGGGGCGAGCAGTACTTC
CDR3aa: CASSNGPGLGGEQYF

v_gene: TRBV28
abundance: few
j_gene: TRBJ1-2
d_gene: NA
CDR3nt: TGTGCCAGCAGTTTATCGTCCCAGGCTTATGGCTACACCTTC
CDR3aa: CASSLSSQAYGYTF

v_gene: TRBV9
abundance: NA
j_gene: TRBJ2-7
d_gene: NA
CDR3nt: TGTGCCAGCAGCGTAGATGGCACGCGAAGGGTCGAGCAGTACTTC
CDR3aa: CASSVDGTRRVEQYF

v_gene: TRBV7-2
abundance: NA
j_gene: TRBJ2-5
d_gene: NA
CDR3nt: TGTGCCAGCGGCACCCCGGTGGGAGAGACCCAGTACTTC
CDR3aa: CASGTPVGETQYF

v_gene: TRBV4-3
abundance: NA
j_gene: TRBJ2-4
d_gene: TRBD2
CDR3nt: TGCGCCAGCAGCCAAGAGGGGACTAGCTTGTCTCCAGCCAAAAACATTCAGTACTTC
CDR3aa: CASSQEGTSLSPAKNIQYF

v_gene: TRBV6-5
abundance: NA
j_gene: TRBJ1-2
d_gene: NA
CDR3nt: TGTGCCAGCAGCCCGGGACGGGCAAGCTATGGCTACACCTTC
CDR3aa: CASSPGRASYGYTF

v_gene: TRBV30
abundance: NA
j_gene: TRBJ2-1
d_gene: TRBD2
CDR3nt: TGTGCCTGGAGTATCCTTCGCGGGAGTGAGCAGTTCTTC
CDR3aa: CAWSILRGSEQFF